This T cell receptor (beta chain) stems from a study of T cells expressing NK-cell markers. Study observations and caveats: Whether expanded NKG2C+ T cell clones were HCMV specific stayed uncertain.

A word on this clonotype: Its antigen is undetermined.

TCRdb re-called the 5' RACE reads; one entry per CDR3 protein, DNA not given. Its clone listing holds 300,000 to 450,000 distinct CDR3 sequences. CDR3 length equals 16 residues. In germline, CDR1 is SEHNR, CDR2 FQNEAQ (reference sequence). The chain employs TRBV7-9 and TRBJ2-2; the D call from TCRdb, TRBD1, cannot be confirmed without DNA. The sample was blood T cells: a sorted CD56 or NKG2C T cell subset, CD4+ or CD8+ T cells, or bulk PBMC T cells (not recorded which). This sequence was found in a man aged 18-69 years in good health. CDR3 region: CASSALTGGRTGELFF.